This TCR beta chain was sequenced during a study of T cell responses to AZD1222 COVID-19 vaccine. This CDR3 is built from 17 residues. Germline V gives CDR1 SGHDN, CDR2 FVKESK. J lost 3 bases, V lost 2 bases, and 11 bases had no gene match. Clones were sequenced by immunoSEQ multiplex PCR, and TCRdb holds only the in-frame ones, with some missing. The sample contains 150,000 to 200,000 clones, roughly 91% of which appear only once. This TCR was sampled from an adult who received the AZD1222 COVID-19 vaccine. The J gene is TRBJ1-2, the V gene TRBV14; TRBD1 aligns across 8 bases. The sequenced sample was peripheral blood, obtained 28 days after the second AZD1222 dose. Written as DNA, the CDR3 is TGTGCCAGCAGCCAAACGGACAGGGTACGGGTGGACTATGGCTACACCTTC. This encodes CASSQTDRVRVDYGYTF.